The 17 T cell receptor beta chains below were found in one sample sequenced in a study of post-analysis software for immune sequencing data. Whole-study findings and limits: Roughly 5 TRBV segments, TRBV5-6, TRBV5-1 and TRBV20-1 among them, were found more frequent in patients than controls.

Their antigens remain unidentified. Libraries were made from TCR beta cDNA, and they carried unique molecular identifiers. TCRdb re-derived calls from the PCR reads in MiXCR, one entry per CDR3 protein. Among about 770,000 distinct CDR3 sequences listed, about 43% were seen once. Source material: blood. These receptors all come from a girl aged 10-17 years with multiple sclerosis.

For this clonotype: The junction shows a germline mismatch at one end, possibly a read error. V usage is TRBV24-1 and J usage is TRBJ2-5; 16 bases are a match to TRBD2. In germline, CDR1 is KGHDR, CDR2 SFDVKD. The CDR3 loop spans 20 amino acids. The CDR3 coding sequence is TGTGCCACCAGTGACTCTTTTACCGGGACTAGCGGGAGGGCCCAAGAGACCCGGTACTTC. This sequence encodes CATSDSFTGTSGRAQETRYF.

As for this clonotype: The germline gene is not matched at one end of the junction; a read error may be the cause. The chain recombines TRBV6-5 with TRBJ2-7, with TRBD2 identical over 14 bases. The CDR3 is 14 residues long. Per the germline V gene, CDR1 is MNHEY and CDR2 is SVGAGI. The CDR3 reads CTSTGLAGACEQYF. The CDR3 coding sequence is TGTACCAGCACGGGACTAGCGGGGGCCTGCGAGCAGTACTTC.

The chain employs TRBV29-1 and TRBJ2-5; D is tentatively TRBD1 or TRBD2 (5 bases each). Trimming cost V 7 bases and J 11 bases, with 23 bases left between them. This CDR3 region has 13 residues. Per the germline V gene, CDR1 is SQVTM and CDR2 is ANQGSEA. The CDR3: CSAGAASSFEQYF. CDR3 in DNA: TGCAGCGCCGGGGCGGCCTCATCGTTTGAGCAGTACTTC.

The V gene is TRBV4-2, the J gene TRBJ2-7; D is uncertain. The CDR3 is 14 residues long. Trimming shortened V by 6 bases and J by 2 bases, and 14 bases separated the two germline ends. Per germline, CDR1 LGHNA and CDR2 YNFKEQ. The DNA for the CDR3 is TGTGCCAGCAGTCAACTGCATGAAGCCTACGAGCAGTACTTC. This translates into CASSQLHEAYEQYF.

This clonotype was counted between two and nine times. The V and J genes are TRBV20-1 and TRBJ2-4; 14 bases match TRBD2. The J segment lost 0 bases and the V segment lost 6 bases, leaving 7 bases of the junction unmatched. The CDR3 length is 17 residues. Germline V gene data show CDR1 as DFQATT and CDR2 as SNEGSKA (reference sequence). CDR3 sequence: CSAPGLAGVPAKNIQYF. CDR3 in DNA: TGCAGTGCGCCGGGACTAGCGGGAGTACCAGCCAAAAACATTCAGTACTTC.

CDR3 in amino acids: CASSLEGSGSTDTQYF. CDR3 DNA: TGTGCCAGCAGCTTAGAAGGGAGCGGAAGCACAGATACGCAGTATTTT. The chain joins TRBV7-6 to TRBJ2-3; the D gene is possibly TRBD2 (5 bases). This CDR3 is 16 amino acids long. V was pared by 1 base and J by 0 bases, with 11 bases between. The V gene's germline CDR1 is SGHVS and CDR2 FNYEAQ.

This chain connects TRBV5-1 to TRBJ2-1; 9 bases line up with TRBD1. V lost 5 bases, J lost 4 bases, and 10 bases stayed unmatched. This CDR3 is built from 16 residues. In germline, CDR1 is SGHRS, CDR2 YFSETQ. CDR3 sequence: CASRPTGGPAYNEQFF. The CDR3 DNA follows: TGCGCCAGCAGGCCTACAGGGGGCCCCGCTTACAATGAGCAGTTCTTC. Full variable domain (missing parts from reference TRBV5-1 and TRBJ2-1): KAGVTQTPRYLIKTRGQQVTLSCSPISGHRSVSWYQQTPGQGLQFLFEYFSETQRNKGNFPGRFSGRQFSNSRSEMNVSTLELGDSALYLCASRPTGGPAYNEQFFGPGTRLTVL.

This clonotype was observed a single time. The V call is TRBV20-1, the J call TRBJ2-7, with 9 nucleotides matching TRBD1. Germline trimming cut 1 base from V and 0 bases from J; bases unmatched to any gene: 4. The length of the CDR3 is 15 residues. Germline CDR1 and CDR2: DFQATT and SNEGSKA (reference sequence). The CDR3 region is CSARVWTGASYEQYF. CDR3 coding DNA: TGCAGTGCTAGAGTTTGGACAGGGGCCTCCTACGAGCAGTACTTC.

This clonotype was recorded only once. The chain carries TRBV12-3 or TRBV12-4 and TRBJ1-5, with a tentative D call TRBD1 (6 bases). This CDR3 region has 15 residues. V dropped 4 bases and J dropped 5 bases, with 15 bases sitting between them. DNA for the CDR3: TGTGCCAGCAGTTGGACGGGGGGCGCGGATCAGCCCCAGCATTTT. It encodes CASSWTGGADQPQHF.

This clonotype was seen more than once but under ten times. The rearrangement joins TRBV20-1 to TRBJ2-5, with 8 bases identical to TRBD1. J lost 5 bases, V lost 3 bases, and 11 bases had no gene match. The CDR3 spans 15 residues. CDR1 is DFQATT, CDR2 SNEGSKA, per germline (reference sequence). The CDR3 loop reads CSASGWQGASETQYF. The CDR3 DNA reads as TGCAGTGCTAGTGGGTGGCAGGGGGCTTCCGAGACCCAGTACTTC.

This clonotype appeared many times. CDR3 in amino acids: CASSELIGDSNEQFF. The CDR3 nucleotides are TGTGCCAGCAGTGAATTAATCGGGGACTCCAATGAGCAGTTCTTC. The chain is built from TRBV25-1 and TRBJ2-1; D perhaps matches TRBD2 (6 bases). Trimming took 1 base from V and 6 from J, leaving 13 bases between them. This CDR3 spans 15 amino acids. Germline V CDR1 and CDR2: MGHDK, SYGVNS.

On this clonotype itself: The conserved final phenylalanine or tryptophan is absent from the CDR3, which likely points to a read error. CDR3 sequence (DNA): TGTGCCAGCTCAGGTTATTCCTACGAGCAGTACCTC. Translating gives CASSGYSYEQYL. The chain carries TRBV12-3 or TRBV12-4 and TRBJ2-7; D is undetermined. V was clipped by 8 bases and J by 1 base, with 9 bases between them. This CDR3 is 12 amino acids long.

The chain couples TRBV6-5 to TRBJ2-1; TRBD2 might be the D (5 bases). The CDR3 length is 13 residues. From germline, CDR1 is MNHEY and CDR2 SVGAGI. The V end was cut by 11 bases, the J end by 2 bases, with 13 bases between. CDR3 nucleotide sequence: TGTGCCGGCCAGGACTTGACCTACAATGAGCAGTTCTTC. Amino acid sequence: CAGQDLTYNEQFF.

A few counts support this clonotype. The genes are TRBV12-3 or TRBV12-4 and TRBJ1-2; D may be TRBD1 (5 bases). V shed 4 bases and J shed 8 bases, with 23 bases lying between them. CDR3 length: 16 residues. CDR3 nucleotide sequence: TGTGCCAGCAGTTGGGGCGGGACGGGGCAGGAGAGCGGCTACACCTTC. It specifies CASSWGGTGQESGYTF.

The rearrangement links TRBV27 to TRBJ1-6; 12 positions agree with TRBD1. Per the germline V gene, CDR1 is MNHEY and CDR2 is SMNVEV (reference sequence). The junction had 3 bases not matched to a gene; V was cut back by 4 bases and J by 8 bases. The CDR3 contains 15 residues. The DNA for the CDR3 is TGTGCCAGCAGTTGGGGGACAGGGGGCGATTCACCCCTCCACTTT. Its protein is CASSWGTGGDSPLHF.

This clonotype has just a few counts. V and J are TRBV11-2 and TRBJ2-3, with D perhaps TRBD2 (6 bases). This CDR3 has 15 amino acids. Trimming removed 6 bases at V and 5 bases at J, with 18 bases between. Germline CDR1 SGHAT, CDR2 FQNNGV. The CDR3 region is CASSWIPGTRDTQYF. The CDR3 DNA is TGTGCCAGCAGTTGGATTCCCGGGACTCGAGATACGCAGTATTTT.

This chain joins TRBV12-3 or TRBV12-4 and TRBJ2-1, with a weak D call TRBD2 (6 bases). The CDR3 loop spans 14 amino acids. V lost 3 bases and J lost 7, with 13 bases in between. The DNA for the CDR3 is TGTGCCAGCAGTTTCGTTGGGGGGAGGAATGAGCAGTTCTTC. This encodes CASSFVGGRNEQFF.